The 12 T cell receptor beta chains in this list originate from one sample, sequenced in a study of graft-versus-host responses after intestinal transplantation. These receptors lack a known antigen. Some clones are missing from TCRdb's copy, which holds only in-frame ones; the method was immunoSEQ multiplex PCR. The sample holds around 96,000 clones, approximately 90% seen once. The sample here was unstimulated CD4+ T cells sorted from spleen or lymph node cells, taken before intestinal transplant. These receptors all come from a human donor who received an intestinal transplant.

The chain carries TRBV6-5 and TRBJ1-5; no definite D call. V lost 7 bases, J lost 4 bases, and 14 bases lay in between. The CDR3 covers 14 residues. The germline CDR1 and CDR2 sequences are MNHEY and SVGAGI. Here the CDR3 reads CASKSEAGNQPQHF. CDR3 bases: TGTGCCAGCAAGTCAGAGGCGGGTAATCAGCCCCAGCATTTT.

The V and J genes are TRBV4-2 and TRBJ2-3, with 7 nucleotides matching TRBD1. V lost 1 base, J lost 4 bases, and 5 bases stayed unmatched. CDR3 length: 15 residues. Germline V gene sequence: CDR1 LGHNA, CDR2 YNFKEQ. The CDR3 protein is CASSQATGSADTQYF. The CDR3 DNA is TGTGCCAGCAGCCAAGCGACAGGGTCAGCAGATACGCAGTATTTT.

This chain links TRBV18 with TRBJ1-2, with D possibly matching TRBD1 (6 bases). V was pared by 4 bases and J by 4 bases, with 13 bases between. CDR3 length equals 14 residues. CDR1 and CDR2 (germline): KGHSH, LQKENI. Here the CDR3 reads CASSLQGVSYGYTF. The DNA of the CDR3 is TGTGCCAGCTCACTACAGGGTGTCAGCTATGGCTACACCTTC. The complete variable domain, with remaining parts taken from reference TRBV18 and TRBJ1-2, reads NAGVMQNPRHLVRRRGQEARLRCSPMKGHSHVYWYRQLPEEGLKFMVYLQKENIIDESGMPKERFSAEFPKEGPSILRIQQVVRGDSAAYFCASSLQGVSYGYTFGSGTRLTVV.

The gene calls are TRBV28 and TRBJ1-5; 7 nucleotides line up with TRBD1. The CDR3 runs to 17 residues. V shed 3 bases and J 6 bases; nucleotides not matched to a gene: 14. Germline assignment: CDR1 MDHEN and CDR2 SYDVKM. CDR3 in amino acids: CASSLGGRDRALQPQHF. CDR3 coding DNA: TGTGCCAGCAGTTTGGGGGGACGCGACAGGGCCCTTCAGCCCCAGCATTTT.

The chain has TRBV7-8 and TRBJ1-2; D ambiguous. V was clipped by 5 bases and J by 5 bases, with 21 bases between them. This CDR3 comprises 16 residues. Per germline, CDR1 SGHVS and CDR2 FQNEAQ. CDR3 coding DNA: TGTGCCAGCAGCGAACTTCGGGGTTCGGCGGGGTATGGCTACACCTTC. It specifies CASSELRGSAGYGYTF.

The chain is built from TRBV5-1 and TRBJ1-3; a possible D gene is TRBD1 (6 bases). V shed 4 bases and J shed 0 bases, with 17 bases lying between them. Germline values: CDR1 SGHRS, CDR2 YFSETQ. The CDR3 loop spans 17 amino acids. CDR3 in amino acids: CASSMEGDYASGNTIYF. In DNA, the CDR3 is TGCGCCAGCAGCATGGAGGGGGATTATGCCTCTGGAAACACCATATATTTT.

CDR3 residues: CASSAQGSGTEAFF. The DNA for the CDR3 is TGTGCCAGCAGTGCACAGGGGAGTGGGACTGAAGCTTTCTTT. This chain joins TRBV2 and TRBJ1-1; TRBD1 aligns across 7 bases. With V trimmed by 4 bases and J by 5 bases, 7 bases remained unmatched. Germline-derived CDR1 and CDR2 are SNHLY and FYNNEI. The CDR3 spans 14 residues.

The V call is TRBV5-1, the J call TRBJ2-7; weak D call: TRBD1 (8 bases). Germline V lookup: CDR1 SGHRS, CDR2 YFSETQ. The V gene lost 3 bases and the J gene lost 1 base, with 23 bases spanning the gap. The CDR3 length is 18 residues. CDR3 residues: CASSSRRGAGQVSYEQYF. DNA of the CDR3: TGCGCCAGCAGCTCCCGAAGGGGAGCGGGACAGGTGTCCTACGAGCAGTACTTC.

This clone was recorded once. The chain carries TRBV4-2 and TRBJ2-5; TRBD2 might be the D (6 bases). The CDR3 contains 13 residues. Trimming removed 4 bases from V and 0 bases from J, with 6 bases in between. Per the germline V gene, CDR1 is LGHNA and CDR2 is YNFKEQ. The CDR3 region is CASSRDYQETQYF. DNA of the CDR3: TGTGCCAGCAGCCGGGACTACCAAGAGACCCAGTACTTC.

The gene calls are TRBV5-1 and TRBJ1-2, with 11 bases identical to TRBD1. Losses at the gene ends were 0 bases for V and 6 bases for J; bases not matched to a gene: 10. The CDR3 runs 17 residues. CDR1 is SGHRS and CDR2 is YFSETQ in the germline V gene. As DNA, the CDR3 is TGCGCCAGCAGCTTGGCCGTCGGGGACAGGGGGAAGGATGGCTACACCTTC. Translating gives CASSLAVGDRGKDGYTF.

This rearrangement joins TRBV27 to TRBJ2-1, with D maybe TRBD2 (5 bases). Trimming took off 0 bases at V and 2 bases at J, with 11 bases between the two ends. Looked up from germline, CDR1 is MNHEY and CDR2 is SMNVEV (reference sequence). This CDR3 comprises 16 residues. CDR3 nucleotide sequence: TGTGCCAGCAGTTTATCTCGGGGAACCCCCTACAATGAGCAGTTCTTC. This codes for CASSLSRGTPYNEQFF.

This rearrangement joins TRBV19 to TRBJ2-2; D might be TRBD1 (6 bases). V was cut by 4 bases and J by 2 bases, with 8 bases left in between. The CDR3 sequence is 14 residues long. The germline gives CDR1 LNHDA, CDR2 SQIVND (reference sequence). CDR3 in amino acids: CASSTQGNTGELFF. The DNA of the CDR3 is TGTGCCAGTAGTACACAGGGAAACACCGGGGAGCTGTTTTTT.